This T cell receptor (beta chain) was sequenced during a study of neoadjuvant anti-PD-1 for oral cavity cancer. This clone was detected a few times. The CDR3 has 15 residues. The germline CDR1 and CDR2 sequences are MNHNS and SASEGT. Deletions cut 3 bases from V and 2 bases from J, with 13 bases between. The time point denotes: after neoadjuvant nivolumab, at surgical resection. The patients had HPV-negative, locally advanced oral cavity squamous cell carcinoma. Blood cells were analyzed directly, without culture or expansion. Sequenced by immunoSEQ multiplex PCR; TCRdb stores in-frame clones only, minus some. The sample lists about 42,000 clones, 77% occurring once.

The gene calls are TRBV6-1 and TRBJ1-2; maybe TRBD1 (5 bases). This material consisted of PBMCs, taken after nivolumab (anti-PD-1) treatment. This sequence was found in a person between 40 and 79 years old with oral cavity squamous cell carcinoma. The CDR3 region is CASSERGAGNYGYTF. The CDR3 DNA is TGTGCCAGCAGTGAGAGAGGGGCCGGGAACTATGGCTACACCTTC.